These 18 T cell receptor beta chains share one sample of origin, sequenced in a study of cytomegalovirus exposure and HLA in healthy donors. PCR used 60 Vbeta primers and 13 Jbeta primers. Profiled with immunoSEQ multiplex PCR; TCRdb holds only in-frame clones, not every one. Of 65,000 to 80,000 clones in the sample, 70% to 85% are singletons; the top ten hold about 8.6%. Sequenced sample: PBMCs. The source is a man between 35 and 55 years old in good health and CMV-seropositive.

This clone appeared once. This chain joins TRBV28 and TRBJ2-7; no clear D gene. The ends were cut back, 5 bases at V and 2 bases at J, with 16 bases in the middle. CDR1 MDHEN and CDR2 SYDVKM come from the germline V gene. The CDR3 consists of 15 residues. As DNA, the CDR3 is TGTGCCAGCAGTCAACCCCCCGCTACCGCCTACGAGCAGTACTTC. Its translation is CASSQPPATAYEQYF.

To note about this clone: Given the absence of the conserved phenylalanine or tryptophan at the CDR3 end, a read error is likely. The chain carries TRBV19 and TRBJ1-5; the D is unclear. The CDR3 spans 13 residues. The V and J ends lost 6 bases and 7 bases respectively, with 13 bases between them. Per the germline V gene, CDR1 is LNHDA and CDR2 is SQIVND (reference sequence). The CDR3 region has the DNA TGTGCCAGTAGCTCTCTGTTAGAACAGCCCCAGCATCTT. Its translation is CASSSLLEQPQHL.

The chain has TRBV6-5 and TRBJ2-7; 8 positions match TRBD1. This CDR3 has 14 amino acids. CDR1 and CDR2 from the germline V gene are MNHEY and SVGAGI. V gave up 6 bases and J gave up 2 bases; unmatched junction bases: 6. The CDR3 DNA is TGTGCCAGCAGCCGGACAGGGAGGACCTACGAGCAGTACTTC. It yields the protein CASSRTGRTYEQYF.

V usage is TRBV5-6 and J usage is TRBJ2-5; 11 positions match TRBD1. This CDR3 contains 15 residues. The germline V gene encodes CDR1 SGHDT and CDR2 YYEEEE. The trim removed 1 base at V and 4 bases at J, leaving 3 bases unmatched. The CDR3 DNA sequence: TGTGCCAGCAGCTTGTGGACAGGGGGCGGAGAGACCCAGTACTTC. Protein sequence: CASSLWTGGGETQYF.

This clone was observed a few times. The chain uses TRBV9 and TRBJ1-1; possible D gene TRBD1, 5 bases. Germline V gene lookup returns CDR1 SGDLS and CDR2 YYNGEE. There are 14 residues in the CDR3. V was trimmed by 0 bases and J by 5 bases, leaving 11 bases between them. The chain's CDR3 is CASSVEGRETEAFF. For the CDR3, the DNA is TGTGCCAGCAGCGTAGAGGGGCGTGAGACTGAAGCTTTCTTT.

The rearrangement joins TRBV5-6 to TRBJ1-2, with 7 bases that match TRBD1. Trimming took 4 bases from V and 2 from J; bases not matched to a gene: 2. Germline CDR1 SGHDT, CDR2 YYEEEE. This CDR3 is 13 amino acids long. The CDR3 spells CASSPTGNYGYTF. CDR3 in DNA: TGTGCCAGCAGCCCGACAGGGAACTATGGCTACACCTTC. The variable domain in full, with the rest retrieved from reference TRBV5-6 and TRBJ1-2, is DAGVTQSPTHLIKTRGQQVTLRCSPKSGHDTVSWYQQALGQGPQFIFQYYEEEERQRGNFPDRFSGHQFPNYSSELNVNALLLGDSALYLCASSPTGNYGYTFGSGTRLTVV.

V and J are TRBV7-2 and TRBJ1-1, with 8 bases that match TRBD1. CDR3 size: 16 residues. The junction had 11 bases not matched to a gene; V was cut back by 4 bases and J by 4 bases. Germline CDR1 reads SGHTA; CDR2 reads FQGNSA. CDR3 sequence (DNA): TGTGCCAGCAGCTCTGGGCAGGGGGCGAGGGGCACTGAAGCTTTCTTT. Translating it yields CASSSGQGARGTEAFF.

This chain links TRBV7-2 with TRBJ1-4; perhaps TRBD1 as D (6 bases). This CDR3 is built from 15 residues. V lost 3 bases and J lost 4, with 12 bases in between. Germline V gives CDR1 SGHTA, CDR2 FQGNSA. The CDR3 sequence: CASSLRGQNNEKLFF. The CDR3 bases are TGTGCCAGCAGCTTGAGAGGACAGAATAATGAAAAACTGTTTTTT.

This sequence joins TRBV4-3 and TRBJ1-5, with D perhaps TRBD1 (5 bases). V lost 2 bases and J 4 bases, leaving 15 bases between the germline ends. The CDR3 is 16 amino acids. Germline lookup yields CDR1 LGHNA and CDR2 YSLEER. The CDR3 loop reads CASSQNAGFANQPQHF. The CDR3 nucleotides are TGCGCCAGCAGCCAAAATGCAGGGTTTGCAAATCAGCCCCAGCATTTT.

The V gene is TRBV4-2, the J gene TRBJ2-7, with a tentative D call TRBD1 (5 bases). The CDR3 spans 13 residues. Germline CDR1 is LGHNA and CDR2 is YNFKEQ. Deletions cut 0 bases from V and 12 bases from J, with 15 bases between. The CDR3 sequence: CASSQESGWFLYF. DNA of the CDR3: TGTGCCAGCAGCCAAGAGTCAGGGTGGTTCTTGTACTTC.

This clone appeared a single time. In nucleotides, the CDR3 is TGTGCCAGCAGTCCTAGAGGGGGTGAAAGGTGGTCCGAGCAGTACTTC. The encoded protein is CASSPRGGERWSEQYF. The chain couples TRBV5-8 to TRBJ2-7, with a weak D call TRBD1 (6 bases). The CDR3 has 16 residues. The germline gives CDR1 SGHTS, CDR2 YDEGEE. Between the trimmed V and J ends, which lost 5 bases and 6 bases, there was a span of 24 bases.

The CDR3 region has the DNA TGCAGCGTTGAAAGCGGGACAGGGGGAAGCACAGATACGCAGTATTTT. Encoded protein: CSVESGTGGSTDTQYF. The chain employs TRBV29-1 and TRBJ2-3; 11 positions agree with TRBD1. V dropped 2 bases and J dropped 0; count of bases not matched to a gene: 4. Germline CDR1 is SQVTM and CDR2 is ANQGSEA. The CDR3 extends over 16 amino acids.

The J gene is TRBJ2-1, the V gene TRBV7-6; 13 bases are a match to TRBD2. CDR1 is SGHVS and CDR2 is FNYEAQ in the germline V gene. This CDR3 is 16 amino acids long. Trimming cost V 5 bases and J 8 bases; bases outside gene matches: 9. DNA of the CDR3: TGTGCCAGCAGCCCGTCGACTAGCGGGAGGAACGATGAGCAGTTCTTC. This sequence encodes CASSPSTSGRNDEQFF.

This clone occurred once. The chain is built from TRBV2 and TRBJ2-7; D unresolved. CDR1 and CDR2 (germline): SNHLY, FYNNEI. The CDR3 extends over 13 amino acids. Trimming left V 7 bases short and J 2 bases short, with 12 bases between. The CDR3, as DNA: TGTGCCAGCAAGCAGAAGAGCGCCTACGAGCAGTACTTC. This sequence encodes CASKQKSAYEQYF. The full variable domain, with the rest looked up from reference TRBV2 and TRBJ2-7, is EPEVTQTPSHQVTQMGQEVILRCVPISNHLYFYWYRQILGQKVEFLVSFYNNEISEKSEIFDDQFSVERPDGSNFTLKIRSTKLEDSAMYFCASKQKSAYEQYFGPGTRLTVT.

The J gene is TRBJ2-1, the V gene TRBV5-1; 10 bases are shared with TRBD1. Germline values: CDR1 SGHRS, CDR2 YFSETQ. The CDR3 sequence is 15 residues long. V shed 3 bases, J shed 2 bases, and the junction held 2 bases outside the gene matches. The CDR3 DNA is TGCGCCAGCAGCTCAGACAGGGGGCCCTACAATGAGCAGTTCTTC. It codes for CASSSDRGPYNEQFF.

V usage is TRBV19 and J usage is TRBJ2-3, with unresolved D. Germline V lookup: CDR1 LNHDA, CDR2 SQIVND (reference sequence). CDR3 length: 13 residues. Trimming pared 5 bases from V and 2 bases from J, leaving 8 bases between. The CDR3 DNA reads as TGTGCCAGTAGTGGCAGTAACACAGATACGCAGTATTTT. The encoded protein is CASSGSNTDTQYF.

This clone was seen once. V and J are TRBV6-5 and TRBJ1-2; D possibly corresponds to TRBD1 (6 bases). The V gene's germline CDR1 is MNHEY and CDR2 SVGAGI. Trimming pared 5 bases from V and 6 bases from J, leaving 16 bases between. There are 14 residues in the CDR3. DNA of the CDR3: TGTGCCAGCAGTCGACAGGACTCCCTTCATGGCTACACCTTC. The encoded protein is CASSRQDSLHGYTF.

The CDR3 DNA is TGTGCCAGCAGCTTTAAACTAGCGGGAGATACGCAGTATTTT. The encoded protein is CASSFKLAGDTQYF. This chain connects TRBV11-2 to TRBJ2-3; 9 bases agree with TRBD2. The CDR3 sequence is 14 residues long. J was trimmed by 5 bases and V by 3 bases; bases with no gene match: 3. CDR1 is SGHAT, CDR2 FQNNGV, per germline.